Detailed here is one TCR beta chain. The junction had 5 bases not matched to a gene; V was cut back by 8 bases and J by 0 bases. The germline gives CDR1 SGDLS, CDR2 YYNGEE. CDR3 length equals 14 residues. This record comes from a study of blood T cell repertoires in COVID-19. In the study overall: Italy, Spain and the United States were the sources of the convalescent and acute COVID-19 samples. Sources were T cells, B-cell-depleted T cells, or PBMCs; the material itself was cDNA or gDNA.

In the original processing: Reference gene primer amplification in the assay estimated nucleated cell counts. The protocol was immunoSEQ multiplex PCR, while the TCRdb copy is restricted to in-frame clones and leaves out a portion. For V, J and clone size, that table is used; D and trimming come from the DNA. The table shows about 85,000 clones, with roughly nine tenths occurring only once. The sample consisted of peripheral blood. The sequence was collected from a man aged 60 to 69 with acute or convalescent COVID-19. This chain links TRBV9 with TRBJ1-3, with 7 bases identical to TRBD1. The CDR3 loop is CARGTACSGNTIYF. CDR3 in DNA: TGTGCCAGGGGGACAGCCTGCTCTGGAAACACCATATATTTT.